This TCR beta chain came from a study of cytomegalovirus exposure and HLA in healthy donors. This clone has only a few counts. Healthy individuals who donated bone marrow served as the donors. There are 15 residues in the CDR3. Germline V gives CDR1 SNHLY, CDR2 FYNNEI. J gave up 0 bases and V 5 bases, and 4 bases lay outside the gene matches. In the PCR, 60 Vbeta and 13 Jbeta primers were used. TCRdb's copy holds only in-frame clones and misses some; the assay was immunoSEQ multiplex PCR. Here the sample spans more than 50,000 clones, 75% being singletons. The sample consisted of PBMCs. The chain couples TRBV2 to TRBJ2-1; 7 bases align to TRBD2. The sequence derives from a woman between 35 and 50 years old in good health and CMV-seropositive. The chain's CDR3 is CASSLGRSSYNEQFF. CDR3 DNA: TGTGCCAGCAGTCTCGGGAGGAGCTCCTACAATGAGCAGTTCTTC.